This T cell receptor beta chain emerged from a study of T cell responses to AZD1222 COVID-19 vaccine. Looking at the study overall: Pooling covered second doses at about 4 or about 12 weeks. The study's findings and limits: At study baseline, merely six AZD1222 recipients were seropositive. A reported finding is that nearly half of spike-specific TCRs target unmutated variant regions. Donors were chiefly white British, with a greater number of females, and clonal diversity was perhaps underestimated.

Assay: immunoSEQ multiplex PCR; the TCRdb copy retains only in-frame clones and omits some. Altogether tens of thousands of clones are present, 86% being singletons, with the ten largest covering 8% to 10%. This clone has just one count. Its cognate antigen is unknown. Trimming removed 1 base from V and 7 bases from J; junction bases left unmatched: 13. From germline, CDR1 is SGHTA and CDR2 FQGNSA. This CDR3 is 17 amino acids long. This receptor was obtained from an adult in good health. The chain recombines TRBV7-2 with TRBJ1-5, with TRBD1 identical over 7 bases. The source was peripheral blood, collected on day 0 of AZD1222 vaccination. The CDR3 here is CASSLEGQTPGVQPQHF. CDR3 DNA: TGTGCCAGCAGCTTAGAGGGACAGACACCCGGGGTACAGCCCCAGCATTTT.